A selection of T cell receptor beta chains follows, all from one sample in a study of blood T cell repertoires in COVID-19. The assay was immunoSEQ multiplex PCR, and TCRdb's table has in-frame clones only and misses some. The sample contains 70,000 or so clones, 80% to 90% of which appear only once. Sequenced sample: peripheral blood. These receptors all stem from a woman aged 18-30 years with acute or convalescent COVID-19. CDR3s include the opening cysteine and the closing phenylalanine or tryptophan. The D gene is left open where the match is weak. Clone size is stated in some rows and not others, as once, few, many or a class when expanded.

cdr3_aa,cdr3_nt,j_call,clone_size,v_call,d_call
CASSSRGPIAVTNEKLFF,TGTGCCAGCAGCTCCAGGGGGCCCATCGCCGTAACTAATGAAAAACTGTTTTTT,TRBJ1-4,once,TRBV7-2,TRBD1
CASGSGGHSSGNTIYF,TGTGCTAGTGGTTCGGGGGGACATAGCTCTGGAAACACCATATATTTT,TRBJ1-3,.,TRBV12-5,.
CASSEGLAGTGHEQFF,TGTGCCAGCAGTGAAGGACTAGCGGGCACCGGTCATGAGCAGTTCTTC,TRBJ2-1,few,TRBV6-1,TRBD2
CASSYTPTGGNYGYTF,TGTGCCAGCAGCTACACTCCCACAGGGGGGAACTATGGCTACACCTTC,TRBJ1-2,.,TRBV7-8,TRBD1
CASSLAGGQETQYF,TGTGCCAGCAGTTTAGCGGGGGGCCAAGAGACCCAGTACTTC,TRBJ2-5,.,TRBV28,TRBD2
CASSLDVRINEKLFF,TGCGCCAGCAGCTTGGACGTCAGAATTAATGAAAAACTGTTTTTT,TRBJ1-4,.,TRBV5-1,.
CASSPRTVTGYGYTF,TGTGCCAGCAGCCCGCGGACAGTAACCGGCTATGGCTACACCTTC,TRBJ1-2,.,TRBV7-9,.
CASSLFGGSGNTIYF,TGTGCCAGCAGCTTGTTCGGGGGCTCTGGAAACACCATATATTTT,TRBJ1-3,.,TRBV5-6,.
CASSTGAVEGTEAFF,TGTGCCAGCAGTACCGGGGCAGTGGAGGGGACTGAAGCTTTCTTT,TRBJ1-1,.,TRBV28,.
CATSDTTGGTMRNTEAFF,TGTGCCACCAGTGATACTACAGGGGGGACCATGAGGAACACTGAAGCTTTCTTT,TRBJ1-1,.,TRBV24-1,TRBD1
CASSLSRGYNEQFF,TGTGCCAGCAGTTTATCCCGGGGATACAATGAGCAGTTCTTC,TRBJ2-1,.,TRBV27,.